The 5 T cell receptor beta chains given below trace back to one sample, sequenced in a study of blood T cells in healthy people across ages. It was with a sample-barcoded 5' primer and a J-beta primer mix that a second PCR of roughly 6 to 12 cycles was run. MiXCR, applied by TCRdb to the 5' RACE reads, yields one record per CDR3 protein. Among 700,000 or so distinct CDR3 sequences, 22% were seen once, and the ten largest hold roughly 22%. The sequencing input was blood. These receptor sequences come from a man between 65 and 80 years old in good health.

This clonotype was counted between two and nine times. This rearrangement joins TRBV12-3 or TRBV12-4 to TRBJ2-2; weak D call: TRBD1 (6 bases). The CDR3 sequence is 15 residues long. Trimming left V 2 bases short and J 3 bases short, with 10 bases between. The CDR3 protein is CASSLLGADTGELFF. In nucleotides, the CDR3 is TGTGCCAGCAGTTTATTGGGGGCGGACACCGGGGAGCTGTTTTTT.

V gene TRBV12-3 or TRBV12-4 combines with J gene TRBJ1-3; D is ambiguous. The V end was cut by 3 bases, the J end by 5 bases, with 11 bases between. The CDR3 length is 14 residues. This chain's CDR3 is CASSFGILRNTIYF. The CDR3 coding sequence is TGTGCCAGCAGTTTCGGGATTCTCAGAAACACCATATATTTT.

The chain employs TRBV20-1 and TRBJ2-1; 7 nucleotides match TRBD2. Germline trimming cut 0 bases from V and 2 bases from J; bases unmatched to any gene: 4. Looked up from germline, CDR1 is DFQATT and CDR2 is SNEGSKA (reference sequence). The CDR3 consists of 15 residues. The CDR3 coding sequence is TGCAGTGCTAGAGATAGACTAGCCCCCTACAATGAGCAGTTCTTC. Protein: CSARDRLAPYNEQFF.

Concerning this clonotype itself: One end of the junction does not line up with germline, which may come from a read error. The V gene is TRBV14, the J gene TRBJ2-5; TRBD1 agrees at 9 bases. The CDR3 is 15 amino acids. CDR1 and CDR2 (germline): SGHDN, FVKESK. CDR3 nucleotide sequence: TGTGCCAGCAGCCAAGATGGGACAGGGCGAGGGACCCAGCACTTC. Its protein is CASSQDGTGRGTQHF.

This chain connects TRBV15 to TRBJ2-5; tentatively, D is TRBD1 or TRBD2 (5 bases each). V was pared by 1 base and J by 5 bases, with 14 bases between. The CDR3 is 15 amino acids. Germline V gives CDR1 LNHNV, CDR2 YYDKDF (reference sequence). CDR3 sequence (DNA): TGTGCCACCAGCAGAGTACGAGGGGCTTGGGAGACCCAGTACTTC. Translated, it gives CATSRVRGAWETQYF.